These T cell receptor beta chains were read from a single sample in a study of cytomegalovirus exposure and HLA in healthy donors. This table comes from immunoSEQ multiplex PCR, and its TCRdb copy is limited to in-frame clones, with some not included. The top ten hold approximately 1.3% of the sample, which has approximately 150,000 clones, roughly 80% seen once. The specimen sequenced was PBMCs. Receptors originate from a man aged 25-45 years in good health and CMV-seronegative. CDR3s include the opening cysteine and the closing phenylalanine or tryptophan. Each record gives: clone size, D gene, J gene, V gene, CDR3 DNA, CDR3 protein. A D gene is named only where the DNA matches it firmly. Clone sizes are given selectively: once, few, many, or a class where the clone is expanded.

NA	TRBD1	TRBJ1-5	TRBV7-2	TGTGCCAGCACCGGACAGGGAATGGATGATAGCAATCAGCCCCAGCATTTT	CASTGQGMDDSNQPQHF
NA	TRBD1	TRBJ1-6	TRBV30	TGTGCCTGGAGTACAGGGGAATCATACTCACCCCTCCACTTT	CAWSTGESYSPLHF
once	TRBD1	TRBJ1-1	TRBV30	TGTGCCTGGAGTCGGAGGGGGCTCCTTGAAGCTTTCTTT	CAWSRRGLLEAFF
NA	NA	TRBJ1-1	TRBV19	TGTGCCAGTAGTATAGGCTGGGGGCGCAACACTGAAGCTTTCTTT	CASSIGWGRNTEAFF
NA	TRBD1	TRBJ2-7	TRBV6-5	TGTGCCAGCAGTTACTCGGGGACAGGGCCGAACGAGCAGTACTTC	CASSYSGTGPNEQYF
NA	NA	TRBJ1-3	TRBV7-9	TGTGCCAGCAGCTTAGCGGGCGTAGACTCTGGAAACACCATATATTTT	CASSLAGVDSGNTIYF
NA	NA	TRBJ1-2	TRBV7-2	TGTGCCAGCAGCCCGGCGAGGGAATACTATGGCTACACCTTC	CASSPAREYYGYTF
NA	NA	TRBJ2-5	TRBV30	TGTGCCTGGAGTGTACATCCAGGTCAAGAGACCCAGTACTTC	CAWSVHPGQETQYF
NA	NA	TRBJ2-3	TRBV4-3	TGCGCCAGCAGCCAAACGCGCGGGACCGGTACAGATACGCAGTATTTT	CASSQTRGTGTDTQYF
NA	TRBD1	TRBJ1-6	TRBV2	TGTGCCAGCAGGATAGGACAGGGGTATTCACCCCTCCACTTT	CASRIGQGYSPLHF
once	NA	TRBJ2-3	TRBV12-5	TGTGCTAGTGGTTTAAGCGTGGGCACAGATACGCAGTATTTT	CASGLSVGTDTQYF
NA	NA	TRBJ1-5	TRBV4-1	TGCGCCAGCAGTGTAGTACGTTCTGATCAGCCCCAGCATTTT	CASSVVRSDQPQHF
NA	TRBD1	TRBJ2-7	TRBV29-1	TGCAGCGTTGTCGCCAGGGGGCTTGAGCAGTACTTC	CSVVARGLEQYF
few	NA	TRBJ1-1	TRBV6-6	TGTGCCAGCAGTTACTCGAGAAGGGGTACTGAAGCTTTCTTT	CASSYSRRGTEAFF
NA	NA	TRBJ1-3	TRBV5-1	TGCGCCAGCAGCTTGGCCTTATCGGACAGACCTGGAAACACCATATATTTT	CASSLALSDRPGNTIYF
NA	NA	TRBJ1-1	TRBV5-1	TGCGCCAGCAGCTCGACGGACATGAACACTGAAGCTTTCTTT	CASSSTDMNTEAFF
once	TRBD1	TRBJ2-2	TRBV7-9	TGTGCCAGCACCGAGTTAGGGGGCGGCGGGGAGCTGTTTTTT	CASTELGGGGELFF
NA	NA	TRBJ2-7	TRBV5-1	TGCGCCAGCAGCTTAGGTCCTAGCACCTACGAGCAGTACTTC	CASSLGPSTYEQYF
NA	TRBD1	TRBJ2-4	TRBV11-1	TGTGCCAGCAGCTTAGGACAGGGGGCCAAAAACATTCAGTACTTC	CASSLGQGAKNIQYF
NA	NA	TRBJ2-2	TRBV7-7	TGTGCTAGCAGCTTGGGACAAGCGAACACCGGGGAGCTGTTTTTT	CASSLGQANTGELFF
NA	NA	TRBJ2-3	TRBV30	TGTGCCTGGGCTAGCGCCAGCACAGATACGCAGTATTTT	CAWASASTDTQYF
NA	TRBD1	TRBJ2-3	TRBV5-5	TGTGCCAGCAGCCCAGACCGACAGGGTAGAGCAGATACGCAGTATTTT	CASSPDRQGRADTQYF
NA	TRBD1	TRBJ1-6	TRBV7-2	TGTGCCAGCAGCGAGGGACAGCCATCTAATTCACCCCTCCACTTT	CASSEGQPSNSPLHF
NA	NA	TRBJ1-6	TRBV27	TGTGCCAGCAGTTTCCCAGGTTATTCACCCCTCCACTTT	CASSFPGYSPLHF
few	NA	TRBJ1-4	TRBV18	TGTGCCAGCTCACCAGGACAAACACCTAATGAAAAACTGTTTTTT	CASSPGQTPNEKLFF
NA	TRBD2	TRBJ2-1	TRBV7-4	TGTGCCAGCAGCTTAGAGGCGGGAGGTTGGTATGAGCAGTTCTTC	CASSLEAGGWYEQFF
NA	TRBD2	TRBJ2-1	TRBV7-2	TGTGCCAGCAGCTCAACCAGGACTAGCGGAATGATCTTC	CASSSTRTSGMIF
NA	TRBD1	TRBJ2-5	TRBV28	TGTGCCAGCAGTTTCAACAGGGGACCAGAGACCCAGTACTTC	CASSFNRGPETQYF
once	NA	TRBJ1-2	TRBV9	TGTGCCAGCAGCGTAGCTGAGGGAGGCGGCTACACCTTC	CASSVAEGGGYTF
few	NA	TRBJ2-7	TRBV5-1	TGCGCCAGCAGCCCAGACGGGTCGAGCTCCTACGAGCAGTACTTC	CASSPDGSSSYEQYF
few	TRBD1	TRBJ2-7	TRBV6-1	TGTGCCAGCAGTGAACGGACAGGGGGCGTTGGGTACGAGCAGTACTTC	CASSERTGGVGYEQYF
NA	TRBD2	TRBJ2-3	TRBV19	TGTGCCAGTAGTTTACTAGCGGGGGGCCGAGCCCGCACAGATACGCAGTATTTT	CASSLLAGGRARTDTQYF
NA	TRBD1	TRBJ1-5	TRBV19	TGTGCCAGTACCCCGGACAGGGAAGTCAATCAGCCCCAGCATTTT	CASTPDREVNQPQHF
NA	NA	TRBJ1-3	TRBV7-4	TGTGCCAGCAATCCACACCATCGGGACATTTGCTCTGGAAACACCATATATTTT	CASNPHHRDICSGNTIYF
NA	NA	TRBJ2-7	TRBV19	TGTGCCAGTAGTCTGAGGTCACACTACGAGCAGTACTTC	CASSLRSHYEQYF
NA	NA	TRBJ2-1	TRBV7-8	TGTGCCAGCAGCTTAGGTGGACAAGAGCAGTTCTTC	CASSLGGQEQFF
NA	NA	TRBJ1-3	TRBV30	TGTGCCTGGAGTGTGGGGGGGGCCGGAAACACCATATATTTT	CAWSVGGAGNTIYF
NA	NA	TRBJ2-4	TRBV7-2	TGTGCCAGCAGCTCCGCGGGGTATGCCAAAAACATTCAGTACTTC	CASSSAGYAKNIQYF
few	NA	TRBJ2-7	TRBV15	TGTGCCACCAGCTTACCTTCCCGACAGCTACGGGAGCAGTACTTC	CATSLPSRQLREQYF